Listed here are 31 T cell receptor beta chains from one sample, sequenced in a study of identical twins. TCRdb independently ran MiXCR on the 5' RACE reads; one entry per CDR3 protein. The sample has 1,800,000 or so distinct CDR3 sequences, around 29% seen once. Source material: cord blood. These receptor sequences come from a newborn girl in good health.

This clonotype was seen more than once but under ten times. Given a much more abundant clone one base away, this may be a read error. The genes are TRBV12-3 or TRBV12-4 and TRBJ2-3; either TRBD1 or TRBD2 may fit D (6 bases each). Trimming pared 2 bases from V and 0 bases from J, leaving 9 bases between. The CDR3 consists of 15 residues. The CDR3 is CASSLQGTSTDTQYF. For the CDR3, the DNA is TGTGCCAGCAGTTTACAGGGGACTAGCACAGATACGCAGTATTTT.

With regard to this clonotype: One end of the junction fails to match germline, which may point to a read error. The chain recombines TRBV12-3 or TRBV12-4 with TRBJ1-2; D is unclear. The CDR3 is made up of 12 amino acids. The CDR3 spells CTSSLGRYGYTF. The CDR3 region has the DNA TGTACCAGCAGTTTAGGCAGATATGGCTACACCTTC.

The chain uses TRBV27 and TRBJ1-5; 8 nucleotides agree with TRBD1. The J segment lost 6 bases and the V segment lost 5 bases, leaving 18 bases of the junction unmatched. The CDR3 has 18 amino acids. Germline V CDR1 and CDR2: MNHEY, SMNVEV (reference sequence). This CDR3 reads CASSPYGPRQGRSQPQHF. The DNA for the CDR3 is TGTGCCAGCAGTCCTTATGGGCCCCGACAGGGGAGAAGTCAGCCCCAGCATTTT.

This clonotype was observed a few times. The chain employs TRBV4-1 and TRBJ2-3; D possibly uses TRBD1 or TRBD2 (5 bases each). V was pared by 5 bases and J by 3 bases, with 27 bases between. The CDR3 length is 19 residues. CDR1 and CDR2 (germline): MGHRA, YSYEKL. CDR3 residues: CASSKEVPLSRWGTDTQYF. The DNA for the CDR3 is TGCGCCAGCAGCAAGGAGGTCCCCTTAAGCCGATGGGGGACAGATACGCAGTATTTT.

V and J are TRBV6-6 and TRBJ2-7; D is undetermined. CDR3 length equals 14 residues. The V and J ends lost 5 bases and 2 bases respectively, with 13 bases between them. Germline values: CDR1 MNHNY, CDR2 SVGAGI (reference sequence). CDR3 loop: CASSPPQATYEQYF. The CDR3 nucleotides are TGTGCCAGCAGTCCACCCCAAGCCACCTACGAGCAGTACTTC.

Many counts were recorded for this clonotype. The V and J genes are TRBV7-2 and TRBJ2-3; TRBD1 aligns across 8 bases. CDR1 is SGHTA and CDR2 is FQGNSA in the germline V gene. V dropped 0 bases and J dropped 5; count of bases not matched to a gene: 4. This CDR3 is 15 amino acids long. In nucleotides, the CDR3 is TGTGCCAGCAGCTTAGCCGGACAGGGCAGAGATACGCAGTATTTT. Translated: CASSLAGQGRDTQYF. Supplemented by reference TRBV7-2 and TRBJ2-3, the full variable domain reads GAGVSQSPSNKVTEKGKDVELRCDPISGHTALYWYRQSLGQGLEFLIYFQGNSAPDKSGLPSDRFSAERTGGSVSTLTIQRTQQEDSAVYLCASSLAGQGRDTQYFGPGTRLTVL.

The sample holds a few counts of this clonotype. The chain combines TRBV4-1 with TRBJ2-1; 14 nucleotides match TRBD2. The CDR3 is 17 amino acids. V shed 7 bases, J shed 6 bases, and the junction held 11 bases outside the gene matches. Germline V gene data show CDR1 as MGHRA and CDR2 as YSYEKL. The CDR3, as DNA: TGCGCCAGCACCCAGGGACTAGCGGGAGCATTCGGCAATGAGCAGTTCTTC. Protein sequence: CASTQGLAGAFGNEQFF.

This clonotype was found many times. V and J are TRBV28 and TRBJ2-5, with D possibly being TRBD1 (6 bases). The DNA end favors TRBJ2-7, so the J call may be wrong. The CDR3 has 14 residues. Germline assignment: CDR1 MDHEN and CDR2 SYDVKM. CDR3 protein: CASSSPTGPSEQYF. For the CDR3, the DNA is TGTGCCAGCAGTTCCCCGACAGGACCCAGCGAGCAGTACTTC.

At least ten counts were recorded for this clonotype. The rearrangement links TRBV29-1 to TRBJ2-3; D gene unclear. The CDR3 is made up of 13 amino acids. The V gene lost 8 bases and the J gene lost 0 bases, with 12 bases spanning the gap. Germline V gene sequence: CDR1 SQVTM, CDR2 ANQGSEA. DNA for the CDR3: TGCAGCTACGGACGTGGGAGCACAGATACGCAGTATTTT. This sequence encodes CSYGRGSTDTQYF.

This clonotype turned up a few times. The chain couples TRBV14 to TRBJ2-1; 8 nucleotides agree with TRBD2. Germline trimming cut 4 bases from V and 5 bases from J; bases unmatched to any gene: 13. CDR3 length: 17 amino acids. Germline CDR1 SGHDN, CDR2 FVKESK. The CDR3 sequence is CASSPGVEREMDNEQFF. In DNA, the CDR3 is TGTGCCAGCAGCCCCGGGGTAGAGCGGGAGATGGACAATGAGCAGTTCTTC.

This chain joins TRBV16 and TRBJ1-2, with TRBD1 matching over 7 bases. This CDR3 spans 15 amino acids. In germline, CDR1 is KGHSY, CDR2 FQNENV. V trimming: 0 bases; J trimming: 4 bases; junction bases outside the gene matches: 5. CDR3 sequence reads: CASSQSGRGVYGYTF. The CDR3 bases are TGTGCCAGCAGCCAATCTGGCAGGGGGGTCTATGGCTACACCTTC.

This chain links TRBV5-1 with TRBJ2-5; 9 bases map to TRBD1. V lost 1 base and J lost 2; bases outside the gene matches: 3. CDR1 is SGHRS, CDR2 YFSETQ, per germline. The CDR3 is 15 residues long. The CDR3 DNA reads TGCGCCAGCAGCTTGATGGGGACAGGGCAAGAGACCCAGTACTTC. The encoded protein is CASSLMGTGQETQYF.

A single count supports this clonotype. The V and J genes are TRBV20-1 and TRBJ2-7; 7 nucleotides agree with TRBD2. Germline CDR1 reads DFQATT; CDR2 reads SNEGSKA (reference sequence). CDR3 size: 14 residues. J gave up 1 base and V 5 bases, and 8 bases lay outside the gene matches. CDR3 sequence (DNA): TGCAGTGCTGTAGATAGCGGGCATTCCTACGAGCAGTACTTC. It codes for CSAVDSGHSYEQYF.

The chain couples TRBV20-1 to TRBJ2-1, with 9 nucleotides matching TRBD2. The CDR3 loop spans 17 amino acids. Per germline, CDR1 DFQATT and CDR2 SNEGSKA (reference sequence). Trimming removed 3 bases from V and 2 bases from J; junction bases left unmatched: 11. This CDR3 is CSARSLGRGGAYNEQFF. The CDR3 region has the DNA TGCAGTGCTAGGTCGCTCGGGCGGGGGGGCGCCTACAATGAGCAGTTCTTC.

The V and J genes are TRBV29-1 and TRBJ2-7; D is uncertain. V was cut by 4 bases and J by 7 bases, with 11 bases left in between. The CDR3 spans 11 residues. The germline V gene encodes CDR1 SQVTM and CDR2 ANQGSEA. The CDR3 DNA reads TGCAGCGTTGGTCGGTCCGGGGAGCAGTACTTC. It is translated as CSVGRSGEQYF.

This chain joins TRBV6-1 and TRBJ1-2; 7 bases are a match to TRBD1. This CDR3 spans 14 amino acids. Germline V CDR1 and CDR2: MNHNS, SASEGT. With 6 bases clipped from V and 4 bases from J, the junction kept 8 bases outside the gene matches. The CDR3: CASSLGQPFYGYTF. The CDR3 DNA is TGTGCCAGCAGCTTGGGACAGCCCTTCTATGGCTACACCTTC.

This clonotype was seen at least ten times. The V gene is TRBV7-2, the J gene TRBJ2-4; D ambiguous. V lost 1 base and J lost 7, with 11 bases in between. The CDR3 length is 14 residues. In germline, CDR1 is SGHTA, CDR2 FQGNSA. CDR3 sequence: CASSLGNSGNIQYF. CDR3 bases: TGTGCCAGCAGCTTAGGTAACTCCGGGAACATTCAGTACTTC.

In this sample, this clonotype turned up a few times. V gene TRBV5-1 combines with J gene TRBJ2-5; D may be TRBD1 (6 bases). Trimming took off 0 bases at V and 6 bases at J, with 21 bases between the two ends. CDR1 is SGHRS, CDR2 YFSETQ, per germline. The CDR3 loop spans 17 amino acids. CDR3 sequence reads: CASSLGDTTRAPQTQYF. The CDR3 DNA sequence: TGCGCCAGCAGCTTGGGGGACACGACCAGGGCTCCGCAGACCCAGTACTTC.

This clonotype was seen a few times. V is TRBV20-1 and J is TRBJ2-3, with a tentative D call TRBD2 (5 bases). The CDR3 spans 13 residues. V dropped 6 bases and J dropped 6 bases, with 16 bases sitting between them. Per germline, CDR1 DFQATT and CDR2 SNEGSKA (reference sequence). The CDR3 protein is CSAPSPGMDTQYF. Here the CDR3 DNA reads TGCAGTGCGCCTAGCCCGGGGATGGATACGCAGTATTTT.

This clonotype came up many times. The rearrangement links TRBV29-1 to TRBJ2-7; D unresolved. V lost 0 bases and J 0 bases, leaving 6 bases between the germline ends. The CDR3 loop spans 13 amino acids. Germline V gene sequence: CDR1 SQVTM, CDR2 ANQGSEA. Here the CDR3 reads CSVEDVSSYEQYF. The CDR3 DNA is TGCAGCGTTGAAGACGTAAGCTCCTACGAGCAGTACTTC.

There are a few counts of this clonotype. The V and J genes are TRBV7-2 and TRBJ2-5, with a tentative D call TRBD2 (7 bases). Looked up from germline, CDR1 is SGHTA and CDR2 is FQGNSA. The CDR3 length is 16 residues. Trimming pared 2 bases from V and 1 base from J, leaving 14 bases between. CDR3 loop: CASSLSGGVFQETQYF. The CDR3 DNA is TGTGCCAGCAGCTTATCGGGGGGCGTTTTCCAAGAGACCCAGTACTTC.

A remark on this clonotype: A clone one base away is much larger, so this may be a read error. This chain joins TRBV28 and TRBJ1-1, with 8 bases lining up with TRBD1. The junction had 7 bases not matched to a gene; V was cut back by 6 bases and J by 1 base. The CDR3 runs to 15 residues. Germline V CDR1 and CDR2: MDHEN, SYDVKM. The CDR3 protein is CASRLGGTGNTEAFF. CDR3 coding DNA: TGTGCCAGCAGATTAGGGGGGACAGGGAACACTGAAGCTTTCTTT.

This clonotype has a count of ten or more. The chain recombines TRBV29-1 with TRBJ2-5; tentative D call: TRBD1 (5 bases). The V gene lost 6 bases and the J gene lost 5 bases, with 13 bases spanning the gap. The CDR3 spans 12 residues. Germline V gene data show CDR1 as SQVTM and CDR2 as ANQGSEA. This chain's CDR3 is CSVEKQGETQYF. In nucleotides, the CDR3 is TGCAGCGTGGAGAAGCAGGGTGAGACCCAGTACTTC.

This sequence joins TRBV6-5 and TRBJ2-3; 8 positions match TRBD2. CDR1 is MNHEY and CDR2 is SVGAGI in the germline V gene. The CDR3 runs to 16 residues. Trimming cost V 0 bases and J 1 base; bases outside gene matches: 3. The CDR3 sequence: CASSYSSGVGTDTQYF. The CDR3 nucleotides read TGTGCCAGCAGTTACTCTAGCGGGGTGGGCACAGATACGCAGTATTTT.

There are a few counts of this clonotype. The chain employs TRBV20-1 and TRBJ1-5; maybe TRBD1 (5 bases). Germline V CDR1 and CDR2: DFQATT, SNEGSKA (reference sequence). This CDR3 comprises 16 residues. V was shortened by 4 bases and J by 0 bases, with 16 bases between the two germline ends. CDR3 residues: CSAIAPGIYSNQPQHF. As DNA, the CDR3 is TGCAGTGCTATAGCCCCAGGGATCTATAGCAATCAGCCCCAGCATTTT.

The genes are TRBV7-2 and TRBJ2-3; 7 positions match TRBD2. The CDR3 has 14 residues. Losses at the gene ends were 5 bases for V and 13 bases for J; bases not matched to a gene: 15. The germline gives CDR1 SGHTA, CDR2 FQGNSA. The CDR3 spells CASSPTPSGTKEYF. Here the CDR3 DNA reads TGTGCCAGCAGCCCTACACCCTCCGGGACTAAGGAGTATTTT.

In its sample, this clonotype was seen a few times. This rearrangement joins TRBV20-1 to TRBJ2-7, with 8 bases fitting TRBD2. CDR3 length: 13 amino acids. Germline-derived CDR1 and CDR2 are DFQATT and SNEGSKA (reference sequence). Losses at the gene ends were 6 bases for V and 4 bases for J; bases not matched to a gene: 8. The CDR3 DNA follows: TGCAGTGCCAGGTCCACTAGCGGTTACGAGCAGTACTTC. Residues: CSARSTSGYEQYF.

The chain is built from TRBV5-1 and TRBJ2-3; no clear D gene. CDR3 length: 13 residues. The V gene's germline CDR1 is SGHRS and CDR2 YFSETQ. The ends were cut back, 3 bases at V and 3 bases at J, with 8 bases in the middle. CDR3 sequence reads: CASSWSETDTQYF. DNA of the CDR3: TGCGCCAGCAGCTGGTCTGAGACAGATACGCAGTATTTT.

As regards this clonotype: The junction shows a germline mismatch at one end, possibly a read error. The chain links TRBV9 to TRBJ1-4, with a tentative D call TRBD1 (5 bases). Germline V gene data show CDR1 as SGDLS and CDR2 as YYNGEE. CDR3 length: 15 amino acids. CDR3 DNA sequence: TGTGCCGGCAGCGTAGGAGGGGCAACTAATGAAAAACTGTTTTTT. Its translation: CAGSVGGATNEKLFF.

The chain recombines TRBV20-1 with TRBJ2-5; possibly TRBD1 or TRBD2 for D (5 bases each). Germline CDR1 DFQATT, CDR2 SNEGSKA (reference sequence). The CDR3 is 12 residues long. DNA for the CDR3: TGCTTACCGGGACGGCGACAAGAGACCCAGTACTTC. This sequence encodes CLPGRRQETQYF.

This clonotype was detected ten times or more. The J gene is TRBJ2-5, the V gene TRBV9; D gene unclear. Germline V gives CDR1 SGDLS, CDR2 YYNGEE. Deletions cut 0 bases from V and 4 bases from J, with 4 bases between. There are 12 residues in the CDR3. CDR3 sequence (DNA): TGTGCCAGCAGCGTAGCATCAGAGACCCAGTACTTC. Its protein product is CASSVASETQYF.